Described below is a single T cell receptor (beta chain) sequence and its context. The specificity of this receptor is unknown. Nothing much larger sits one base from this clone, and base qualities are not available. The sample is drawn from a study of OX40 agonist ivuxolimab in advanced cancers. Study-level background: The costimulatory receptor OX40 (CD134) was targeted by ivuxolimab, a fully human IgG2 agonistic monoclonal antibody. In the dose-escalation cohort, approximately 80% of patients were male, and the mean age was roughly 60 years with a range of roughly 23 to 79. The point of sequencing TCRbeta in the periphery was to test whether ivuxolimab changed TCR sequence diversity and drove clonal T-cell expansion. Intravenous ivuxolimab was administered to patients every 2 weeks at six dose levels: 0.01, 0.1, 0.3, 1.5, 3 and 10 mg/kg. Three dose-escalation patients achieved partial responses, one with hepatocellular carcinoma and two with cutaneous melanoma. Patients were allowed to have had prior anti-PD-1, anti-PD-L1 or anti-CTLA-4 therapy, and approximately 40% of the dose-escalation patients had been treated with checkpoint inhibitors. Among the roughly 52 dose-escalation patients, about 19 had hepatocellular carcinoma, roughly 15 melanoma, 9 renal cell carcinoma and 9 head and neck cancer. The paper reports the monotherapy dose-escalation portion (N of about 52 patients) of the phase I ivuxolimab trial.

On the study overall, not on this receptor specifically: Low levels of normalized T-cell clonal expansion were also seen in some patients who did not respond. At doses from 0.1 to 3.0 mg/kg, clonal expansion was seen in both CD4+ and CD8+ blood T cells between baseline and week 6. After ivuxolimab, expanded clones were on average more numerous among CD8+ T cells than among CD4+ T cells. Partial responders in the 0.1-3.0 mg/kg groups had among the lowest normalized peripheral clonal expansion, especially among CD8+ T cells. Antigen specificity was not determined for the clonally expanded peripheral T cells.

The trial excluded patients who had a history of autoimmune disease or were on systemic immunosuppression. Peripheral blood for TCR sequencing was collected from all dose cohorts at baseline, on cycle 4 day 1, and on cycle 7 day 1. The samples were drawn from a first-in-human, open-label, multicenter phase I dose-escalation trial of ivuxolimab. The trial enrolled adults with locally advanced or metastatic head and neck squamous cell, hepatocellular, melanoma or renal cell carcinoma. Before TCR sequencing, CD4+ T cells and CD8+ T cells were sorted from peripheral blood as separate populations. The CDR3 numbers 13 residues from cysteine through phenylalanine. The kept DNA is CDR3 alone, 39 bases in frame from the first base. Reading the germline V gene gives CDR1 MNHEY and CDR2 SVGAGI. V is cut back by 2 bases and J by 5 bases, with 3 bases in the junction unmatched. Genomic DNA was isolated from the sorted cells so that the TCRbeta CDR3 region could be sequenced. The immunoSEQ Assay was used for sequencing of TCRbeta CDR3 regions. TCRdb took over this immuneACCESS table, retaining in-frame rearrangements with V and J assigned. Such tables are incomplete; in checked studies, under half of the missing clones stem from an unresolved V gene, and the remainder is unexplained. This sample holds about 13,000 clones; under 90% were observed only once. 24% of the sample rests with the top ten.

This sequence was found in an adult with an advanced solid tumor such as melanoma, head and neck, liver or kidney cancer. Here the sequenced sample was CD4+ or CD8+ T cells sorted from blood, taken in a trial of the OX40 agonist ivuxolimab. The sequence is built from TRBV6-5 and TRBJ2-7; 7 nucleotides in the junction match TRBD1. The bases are TGTGCCAGCAGTTACAGGGGGCTCGACGAGCAGTACTTC. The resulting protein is CASSYRGLDEQYF.